A selection of T cell receptor beta chains follows, all from one sample in a study of CD8+CD57+ T cells in acquired aplastic anemia. TCRdb reanalysed the reads using MiXCR and keeps one entry per CDR3 protein. The sample records 100,000 to 150,000 distinct CDR3 sequences, roughly 40% being singletons. The sample taken for sequencing was sorted CD4+, CD8+, or CD8+CD57+ T cells (not recorded which) from PBMCs. The receptors were sampled from a human donor in good health, serving as a control. Both conserved end residues are part of each CDR3. D genes are given only for firm matches. Size values are once, few and many counts, or a class for expanded clones, and some rows have none.

abundance,v_gene,j_gene,d_gene,CDR3aa,CDR3nt
many,TRBV7-9,TRBJ2-5,TRBD2,CASSKLAGGGETQYF,TGTGCCAGCAGCAAACTAGCGGGGGGGGGAGAGACCCAGTACTTC
NA,TRBV6-5,TRBJ1-6,NA,CASCWYSVIPSGSPLHF,TGTGCCAGCTGTTGGTACTCCGTCATCCCTTCGGGGTCACCCCTCCACTTT
NA,TRBV12-3/TRBV12-4,TRBJ1-3,NA,CASSKPRGNTIYF,TGTGCCAGCAGCAAACCCCGTGGAAACACCATATATTTT
many,TRBV24-1,TRBJ2-7,TRBD2,CATSDFAGGEQYF,TGTGCCACCAGTGATTTCGCGGGAGGCGAGCAGTACTTC
many,TRBV5-1,TRBJ2-7,NA,CASSLGNRDMSYEQYF,TGCGCCAGCAGCTTGGGGAACAGAGACATGTCCTACGAGCAGTACTTC
NA,TRBV2,TRBJ1-1,NA,CASSRGGLFAEAFF,TGTGCCAGCAGCCGCGGGGGGCTTTTTGCTGAAGCTTTCTTT
NA,TRBV2,TRBJ2-5,NA,CASSRWGGTGETQYF,TGTGCCAGCAGCCGATGGGGGGGGACAGGAGAGACCCAGTACTTC
NA,TRBV5-5,TRBJ2-5,TRBD2,CASSSRTRVTLQETQYF,TGTGCCAGCAGCTCGAGGACTAGAGTTACATTACAAGAGACCCAGTACTTC
many,TRBV7-2,TRBJ1-2,TRBD1,CASSIDRGGYGYTF,TGTGCCAGCAGCATCGACAGGGGTGGCTATGGCTACACCTTC
NA,TRBV5-4,TRBJ2-3,NA,CASSLSPGDAGTDTQYF,TGTGCCAGCAGCTTGTCTCCGGGGGATGCCGGCACAGATACGCAGTATTTT
NA,TRBV4-1,TRBJ1-5,NA,CASSQGAGQPQHF,TGCGCCAGCAGCCAAGGGGCGGGTCAGCCCCAGCATTTT
NA,TRBV7-3,TRBJ2-2,NA,CASSFTPGTGELFF,TGTGCCAGCAGCTTCACTCCTGGTACCGGGGAGCTGTTTTTT
many,TRBV6-6,TRBJ2-7,NA,CASSSITYEQYF,TGTGCCAGCAGTTCGATTACCTACGAGCAGTACTTC
many,TRBV19,TRBJ2-7,TRBD1,CASSKDRGSSYEQYF,TGTGCCAGTAGTAAGGACAGGGGGAGCTCCTACGAGCAGTACTTC
many,TRBV11-3,TRBJ2-5,NA,CASSLGGSSRRETQYF,TGTGCCAGCAGCCTAGGGGGGAGCTCCCGCAGGGAGACCCAGTACTTC
many,TRBV20-1,TRBJ2-5,NA,CSAIQTAETQYF,TGCAGTGCTATTCAAACGGCAGAGACCCAGTACTTC
many,TRBV10-3,TRBJ2-7,NA,CAISESTGKHF,TGTGCCATCAGTGAGTCAACAGGGAAGCACTTC
NA,TRBV2,TRBJ1-2,TRBD1,CASRQGRYGYTF,TGTGCCAGCCGACAGGGTCGGTATGGCTACACCTTC
many,TRBV20-1,TRBJ1-2,NA,CSAVVVSLHGYTF,TGCAGTGCCGTAGTGGTGTCCTTACATGGCTACACCTTC
many,TRBV19,TRBJ1-1,NA,CASSMGANTEAFF,TGTGCCAGTAGTATGGGCGCGAACACTGAAGCTTTCTTT
many,TRBV2,TRBJ1-1,NA,CASSEGGTNTEAFF,TGTGCCAGCAGTGAGGGGGGAACGAACACTGAAGCTTTCTTT
many,TRBV7-2,TRBJ2-7,NA,CASSPEVAYEQYF,TGTGCCAGCAGCCCAGAAGTAGCCTACGAGCAGTACTTC
few,TRBV20-1,TRBJ1-2,TRBD1,CSARDRGLGYTF,TGCAGTGCTAGGGACAGGGGGCTCGGCTACACCTTC
NA,TRBV27,TRBJ1-1,NA,CASSPHRARRDTEAFF,TGTGCCAGCAGTCCACATAGGGCCCGTAGGGACACTGAAGCTTTCTTT
many,TRBV12-3/TRBV12-4,TRBJ2-1,NA,CASSLEVAGWRNEQFF,TGTGCCAGCAGTTTAGAAGTGGCAGGGTGGCGCAATGAGCAGTTCTTC
many,TRBV5-5,TRBJ2-1,NA,CASSLAGNNEQFF,TGTGCCAGCAGCTTGGCGGGAAACAATGAGCAGTTCTTC